This TCR beta chain was sequenced for a study of T-cell memory formation after mild COVID-19. Ten or more counts support this clonotype. V lost 6 bases and J lost 0, with 20 bases in between. Germline CDR1 and CDR2: MGHRA and YSYEKL. The length of the CDR3 is 17 residues. In TCRdb, the 5' RACE reads were re-called with MiXCR into one record per CDR3 protein. This table has around 29,000 distinct CDR3 sequences, around 16% appearing once. Sequenced material: PBMCs or a T cell subset sorted from them (not recorded which). This TCR was recovered from an adult who had mild COVID-19 (a few samples of this study predate the infection). Cell type and time point are not known. This sequence joins TRBV4-1 and TRBJ1-1; D is ambiguous. The CDR3 bases are TGCGCCAGCAGGCCGCACATTCGGGAGCCAATGAACACTGAAGCTTTCTTT. Translated: CASRPHIREPMNTEAFF.